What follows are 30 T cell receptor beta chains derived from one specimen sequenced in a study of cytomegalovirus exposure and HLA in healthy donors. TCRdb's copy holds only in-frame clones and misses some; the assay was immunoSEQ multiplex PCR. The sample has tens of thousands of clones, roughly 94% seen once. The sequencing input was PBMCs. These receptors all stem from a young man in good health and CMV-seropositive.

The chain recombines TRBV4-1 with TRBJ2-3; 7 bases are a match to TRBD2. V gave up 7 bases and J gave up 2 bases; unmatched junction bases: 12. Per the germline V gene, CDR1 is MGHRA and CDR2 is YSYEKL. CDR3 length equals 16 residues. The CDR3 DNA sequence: TGCGCCAGCACCCCCGGTGGAGCGGGGTACACAGATACGCAGTATTTT. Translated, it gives CASTPGGAGYTDTQYF.

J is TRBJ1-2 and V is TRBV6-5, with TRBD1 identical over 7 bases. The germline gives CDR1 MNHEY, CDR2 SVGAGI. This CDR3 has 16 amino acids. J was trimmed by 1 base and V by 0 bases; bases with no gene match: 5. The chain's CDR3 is CASSYSFSGGNYGYTF. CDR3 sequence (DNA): TGTGCCAGCAGTTACTCCTTCTCAGGGGGTAACTATGGCTACACCTTC.

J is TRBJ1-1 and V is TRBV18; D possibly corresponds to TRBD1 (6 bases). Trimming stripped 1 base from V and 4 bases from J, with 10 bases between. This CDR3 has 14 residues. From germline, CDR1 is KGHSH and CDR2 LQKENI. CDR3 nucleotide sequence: TGTGCCAGCTCACCACAGGGGGTAGCCACTGAAGCTTTCTTT. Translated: CASSPQGVATEAFF.

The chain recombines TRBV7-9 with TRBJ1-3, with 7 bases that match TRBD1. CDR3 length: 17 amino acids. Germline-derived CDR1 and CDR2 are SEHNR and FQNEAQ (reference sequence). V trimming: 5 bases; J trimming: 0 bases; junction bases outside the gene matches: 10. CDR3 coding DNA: TGTGCCAGCAGCCCCGTTTCCGGACAGGTCTCTGGAAACACCATATATTTT. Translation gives CASSPVSGQVSGNTIYF. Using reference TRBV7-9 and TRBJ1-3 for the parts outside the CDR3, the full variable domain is DTGVSQNPRHKITKRGQNVTFRCDPISEHNRLYWYRQTLGQGPEFLTYFQNEAQLEKSRLLSDRFSAERPKGSFSTLEIQRTEQGDSAMYLCASSPVSGQVSGNTIYFGEGSWLTVV.

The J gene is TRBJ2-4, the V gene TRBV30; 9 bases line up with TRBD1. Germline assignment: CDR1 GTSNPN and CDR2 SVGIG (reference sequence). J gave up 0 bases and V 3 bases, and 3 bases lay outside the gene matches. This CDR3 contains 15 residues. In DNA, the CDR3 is TGTGCCTGGAGCGAGGGACAGGGAGCCAAAAACATTCAGTACTTC. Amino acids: CAWSEGQGAKNIQYF.

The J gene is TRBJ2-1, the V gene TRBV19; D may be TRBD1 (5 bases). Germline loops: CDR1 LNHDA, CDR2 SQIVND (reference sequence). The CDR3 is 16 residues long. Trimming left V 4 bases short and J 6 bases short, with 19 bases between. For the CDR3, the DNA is TGTGCCAGTAGTAGCGACCGACAGAGAATCATCAATGAGCAGTTCTTC. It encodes CASSSDRQRIINEQFF.

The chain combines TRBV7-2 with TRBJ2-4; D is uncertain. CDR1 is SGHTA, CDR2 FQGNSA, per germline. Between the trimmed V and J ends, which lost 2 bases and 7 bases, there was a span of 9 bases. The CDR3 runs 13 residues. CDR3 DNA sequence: TGTGCCAGCAGCTTACGTGAGGTTAACATTCAGTACTTC. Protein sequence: CASSLREVNIQYF.

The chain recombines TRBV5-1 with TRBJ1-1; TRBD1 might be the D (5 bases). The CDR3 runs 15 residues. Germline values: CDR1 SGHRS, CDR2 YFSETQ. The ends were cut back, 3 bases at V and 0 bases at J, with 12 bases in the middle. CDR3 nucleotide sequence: TGCGCCAGCAGCTCCCGGGGGGGGGTGAACACTGAAGCTTTCTTT. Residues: CASSSRGGVNTEAFF.

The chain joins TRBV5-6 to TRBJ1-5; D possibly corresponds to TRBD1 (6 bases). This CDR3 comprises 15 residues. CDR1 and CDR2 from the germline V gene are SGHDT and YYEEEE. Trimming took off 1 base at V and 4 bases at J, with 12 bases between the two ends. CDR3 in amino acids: CASSLSWTENQPQHF. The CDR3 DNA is TGTGCCAGCAGCTTGTCGTGGACAGAGAATCAGCCCCAGCATTTT.

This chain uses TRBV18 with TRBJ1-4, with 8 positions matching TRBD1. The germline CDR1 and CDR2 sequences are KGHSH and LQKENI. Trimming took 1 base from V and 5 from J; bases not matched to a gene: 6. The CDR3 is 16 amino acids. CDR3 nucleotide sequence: TGTGCCAGCTCACCACTCGCGACAGGGGAAAATGAAAAACTGTTTTTT. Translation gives CASSPLATGENEKLFF. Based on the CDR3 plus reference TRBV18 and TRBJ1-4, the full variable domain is NAGVMQNPRHLVRRRGQEARLRCSPMKGHSHVYWYRQLPEEGLKFMVYLQKENIIDESGMPKERFSAEFPKEGPSILRIQQVVRGDSAAYFCASSPLATGENEKLFFGSGTQLSVL.

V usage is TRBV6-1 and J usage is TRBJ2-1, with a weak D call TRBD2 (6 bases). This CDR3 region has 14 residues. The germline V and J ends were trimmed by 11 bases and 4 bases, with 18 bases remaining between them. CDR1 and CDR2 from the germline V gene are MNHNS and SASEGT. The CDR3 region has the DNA TGTGCCTCCCAGGACGGGACTGATTACAATGAGCAGTTCTTC. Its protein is CASQDGTDYNEQFF.

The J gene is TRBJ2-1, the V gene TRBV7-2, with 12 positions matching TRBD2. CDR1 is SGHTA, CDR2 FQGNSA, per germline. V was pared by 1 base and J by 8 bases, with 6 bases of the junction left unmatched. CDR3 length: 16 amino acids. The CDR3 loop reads CASSLDSSGGADEQFF. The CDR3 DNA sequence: TGTGCCAGCAGCTTAGACTCTAGCGGGGGGGCGGATGAGCAGTTCTTC.

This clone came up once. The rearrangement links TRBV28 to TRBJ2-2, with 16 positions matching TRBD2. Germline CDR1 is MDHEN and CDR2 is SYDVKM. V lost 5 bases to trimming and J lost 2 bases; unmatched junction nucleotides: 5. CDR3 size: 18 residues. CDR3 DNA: TGTGCCAGCAGTGCGGGACTAGCGGGGGGGCAAAACACCGGGGAGCTGTTTTTT. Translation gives CASSAGLAGGQNTGELFF.

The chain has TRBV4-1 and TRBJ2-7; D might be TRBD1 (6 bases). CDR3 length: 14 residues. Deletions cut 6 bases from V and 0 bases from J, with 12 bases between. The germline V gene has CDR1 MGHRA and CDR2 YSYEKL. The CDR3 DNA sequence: TGCGCCAGCAGTTACAGGGTTAGCTCCTACGAGCAGTACTTC. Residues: CASSYRVSSYEQYF.

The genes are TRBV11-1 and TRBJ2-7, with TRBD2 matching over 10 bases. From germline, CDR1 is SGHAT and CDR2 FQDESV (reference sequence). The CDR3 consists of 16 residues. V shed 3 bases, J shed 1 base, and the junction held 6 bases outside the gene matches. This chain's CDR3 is CASSLGEAGGSYEQYF. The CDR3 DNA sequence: TGTGCCAGCAGCTTGGGGGAAGCGGGAGGGTCCTACGAGCAGTACTTC.

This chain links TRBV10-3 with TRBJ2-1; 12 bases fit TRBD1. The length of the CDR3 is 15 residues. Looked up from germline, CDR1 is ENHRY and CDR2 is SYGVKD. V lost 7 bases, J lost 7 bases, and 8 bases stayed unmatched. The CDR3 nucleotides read TGTGCCATCACTGGGGGACAGGGGGCTCTTAATGAGCAGTTCTTC. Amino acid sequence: CAITGGQGALNEQFF.

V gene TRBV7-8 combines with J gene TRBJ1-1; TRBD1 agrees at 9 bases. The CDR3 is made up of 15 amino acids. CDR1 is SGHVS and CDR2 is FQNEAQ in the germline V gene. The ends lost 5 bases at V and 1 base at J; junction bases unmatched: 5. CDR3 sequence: CASSVYRGRNTEAFF. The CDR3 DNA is TGTGCCAGCAGCGTATACAGGGGGCGGAACACTGAAGCTTTCTTT.

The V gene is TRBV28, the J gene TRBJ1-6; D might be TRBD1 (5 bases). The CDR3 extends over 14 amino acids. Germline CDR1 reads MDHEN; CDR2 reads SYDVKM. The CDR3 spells CAAASGTYNSPLHF. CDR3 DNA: TGTGCAGCAGCGAGTGGGACTTATAATTCACCCCTCCACTTT.

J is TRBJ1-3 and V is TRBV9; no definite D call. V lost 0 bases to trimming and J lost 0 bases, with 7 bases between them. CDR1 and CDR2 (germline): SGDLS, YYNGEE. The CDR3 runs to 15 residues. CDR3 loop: CASSVGLGSGNTIYF. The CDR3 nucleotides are TGTGCCAGCAGCGTAGGGCTTGGCTCTGGAAACACCATATATTTT. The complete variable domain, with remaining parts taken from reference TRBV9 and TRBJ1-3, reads DSGVTQTPKHLITATGQRVTLRCSPRSGDLSVYWYQQSLDQGLQFLIQYYNGEERAKGNILERFSAQQFPDLHSELNLSSLELGDSALYFCASSVGLGSGNTIYFGEGSWLTVV.

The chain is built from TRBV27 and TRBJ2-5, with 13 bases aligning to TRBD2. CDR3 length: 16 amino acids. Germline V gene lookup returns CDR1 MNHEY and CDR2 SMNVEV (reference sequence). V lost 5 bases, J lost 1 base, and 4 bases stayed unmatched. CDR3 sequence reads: CASSPGTSGVQETQYF. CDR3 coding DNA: TGTGCCAGCAGTCCAGGGACTAGCGGGGTCCAAGAGACCCAGTACTTC.

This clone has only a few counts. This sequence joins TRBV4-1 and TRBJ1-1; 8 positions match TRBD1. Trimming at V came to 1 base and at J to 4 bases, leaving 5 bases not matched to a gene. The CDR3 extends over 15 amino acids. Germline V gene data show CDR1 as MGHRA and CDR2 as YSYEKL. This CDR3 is CASSQGQGRVTEAFF. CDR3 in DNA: TGCGCCAGCAGCCAAGGACAGGGGAGGGTCACTGAAGCTTTCTTT.

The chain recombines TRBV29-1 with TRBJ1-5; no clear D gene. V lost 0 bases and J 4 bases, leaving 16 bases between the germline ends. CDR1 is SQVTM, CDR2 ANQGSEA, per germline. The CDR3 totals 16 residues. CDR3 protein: CSVEDNGLRRNQPQHF. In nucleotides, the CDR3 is TGCAGCGTTGAAGATAACGGGTTGAGGAGGAATCAGCCCCAGCATTTT.

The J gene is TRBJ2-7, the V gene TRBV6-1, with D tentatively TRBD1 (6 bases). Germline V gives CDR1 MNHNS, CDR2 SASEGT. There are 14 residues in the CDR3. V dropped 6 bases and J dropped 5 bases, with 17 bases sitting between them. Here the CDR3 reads CASRAQGFSHEQYF. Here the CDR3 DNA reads TGTGCCAGCAGGGCGCAGGGGTTTTCCCACGAGCAGTACTTC.

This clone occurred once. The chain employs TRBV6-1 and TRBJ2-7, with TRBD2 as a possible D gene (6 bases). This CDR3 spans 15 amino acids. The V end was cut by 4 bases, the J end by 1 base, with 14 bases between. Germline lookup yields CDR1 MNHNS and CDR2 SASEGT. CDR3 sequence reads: CASSAEGGQSYEQYF. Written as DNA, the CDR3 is TGTGCCAGCAGTGCCGAAGGAGGGCAATCCTACGAGCAGTACTTC.

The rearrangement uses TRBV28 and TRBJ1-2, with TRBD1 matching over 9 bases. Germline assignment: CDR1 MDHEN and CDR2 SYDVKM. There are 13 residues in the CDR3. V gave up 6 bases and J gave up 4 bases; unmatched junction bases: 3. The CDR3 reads CASRIQGAYGYTF. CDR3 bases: TGTGCCAGCAGGATACAGGGGGCCTATGGCTACACCTTC.

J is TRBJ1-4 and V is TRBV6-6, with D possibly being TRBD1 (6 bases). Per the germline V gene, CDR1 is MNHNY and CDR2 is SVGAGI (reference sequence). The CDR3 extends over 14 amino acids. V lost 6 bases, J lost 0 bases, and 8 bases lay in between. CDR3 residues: CASRGAATNEKLFF. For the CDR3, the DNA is TGTGCCAGCAGGGGGGCTGCAACTAATGAAAAACTGTTTTTT.

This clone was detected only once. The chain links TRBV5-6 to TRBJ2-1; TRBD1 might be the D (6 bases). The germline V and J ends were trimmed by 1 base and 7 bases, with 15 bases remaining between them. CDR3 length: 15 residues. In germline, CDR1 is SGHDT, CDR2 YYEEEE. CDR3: CASSLTEVRGNEQFF. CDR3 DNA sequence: TGTGCCAGCAGCTTGACTGAGGTGAGGGGGAATGAGCAGTTCTTC.

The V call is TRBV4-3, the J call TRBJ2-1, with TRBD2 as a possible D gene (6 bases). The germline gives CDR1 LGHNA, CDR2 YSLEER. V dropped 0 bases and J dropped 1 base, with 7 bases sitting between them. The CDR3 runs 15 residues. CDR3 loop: CASSQDSGSYNEQFF. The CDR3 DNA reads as TGCGCCAGCAGCCAAGATAGCGGATCCTACAATGAGCAGTTCTTC.

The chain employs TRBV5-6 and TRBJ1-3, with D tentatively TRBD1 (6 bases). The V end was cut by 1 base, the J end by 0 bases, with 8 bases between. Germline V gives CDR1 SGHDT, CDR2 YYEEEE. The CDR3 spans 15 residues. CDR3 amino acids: CASSLTGNSGNTIYF. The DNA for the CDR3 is TGTGCCAGCAGCTTGACAGGGAACTCTGGAAACACCATATATTTT. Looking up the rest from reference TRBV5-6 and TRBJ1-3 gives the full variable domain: DAGVTQSPTHLIKTRGQQVTLRCSPKSGHDTVSWYQQALGQGPQFIFQYYEEEERQRGNFPDRFSGHQFPNYSSELNVNALLLGDSALYLCASSLTGNSGNTIYFGEGSWLTVV.

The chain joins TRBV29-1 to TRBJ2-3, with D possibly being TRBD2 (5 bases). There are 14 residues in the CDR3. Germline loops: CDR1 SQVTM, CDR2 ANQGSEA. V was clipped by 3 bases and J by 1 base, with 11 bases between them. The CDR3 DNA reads TGCAGCGTTGAGGAACGGACTGGCACAGATACGCAGTATTTT. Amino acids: CSVEERTGTDTQYF.